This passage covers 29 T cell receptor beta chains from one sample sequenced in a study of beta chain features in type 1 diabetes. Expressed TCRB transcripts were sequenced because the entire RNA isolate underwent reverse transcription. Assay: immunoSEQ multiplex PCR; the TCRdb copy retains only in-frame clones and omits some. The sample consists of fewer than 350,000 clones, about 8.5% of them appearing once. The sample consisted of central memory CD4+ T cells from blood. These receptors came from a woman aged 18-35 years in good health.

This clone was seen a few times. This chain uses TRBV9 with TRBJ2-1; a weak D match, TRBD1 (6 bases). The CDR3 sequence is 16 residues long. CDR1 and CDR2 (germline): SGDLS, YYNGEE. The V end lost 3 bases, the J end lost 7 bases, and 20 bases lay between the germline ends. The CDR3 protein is CASSELSRGKGNEQFF. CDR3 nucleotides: TGTGCCAGCAGCGAACTTAGCAGGGGAAAGGGGAATGAGCAGTTCTTC.

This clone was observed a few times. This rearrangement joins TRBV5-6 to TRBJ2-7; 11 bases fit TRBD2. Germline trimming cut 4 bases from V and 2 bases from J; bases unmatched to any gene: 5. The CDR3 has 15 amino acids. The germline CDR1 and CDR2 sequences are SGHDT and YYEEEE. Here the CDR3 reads CASSPGLAGAYEQYF. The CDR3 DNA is TGTGCCAGCAGCCCAGGACTAGCGGGCGCCTACGAGCAGTACTTC.

The DNA for the CDR3 is TGTGCCAGTAGTATCACCCCGGGGGGTTCTAGTGGCTACACCTTC. Translated, it gives CASSITPGGSSGYTF. V is TRBV19 and J is TRBJ1-2; weak D call: TRBD1 (5 bases). Germline values: CDR1 LNHDA, CDR2 SQIVND (reference sequence). This CDR3 has 15 residues. The germline V and J ends were trimmed by 3 bases and 7 bases, with 18 bases remaining between them.

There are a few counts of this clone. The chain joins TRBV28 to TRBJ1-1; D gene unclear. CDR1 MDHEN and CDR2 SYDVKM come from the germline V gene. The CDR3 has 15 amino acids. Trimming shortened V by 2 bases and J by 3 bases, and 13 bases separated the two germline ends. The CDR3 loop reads CASSLLGQYDTEAFF. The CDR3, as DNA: TGTGCCAGCAGTTTACTCGGGCAGTATGACACTGAAGCTTTCTTT.

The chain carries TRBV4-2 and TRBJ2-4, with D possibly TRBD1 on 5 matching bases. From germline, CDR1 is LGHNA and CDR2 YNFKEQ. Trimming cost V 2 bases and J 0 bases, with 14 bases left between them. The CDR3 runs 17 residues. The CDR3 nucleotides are TGTGCCAGCAGCCAACCTATGACAGAATTAGCCAAAAACATTCAGTACTTC. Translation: CASSQPMTELAKNIQYF.

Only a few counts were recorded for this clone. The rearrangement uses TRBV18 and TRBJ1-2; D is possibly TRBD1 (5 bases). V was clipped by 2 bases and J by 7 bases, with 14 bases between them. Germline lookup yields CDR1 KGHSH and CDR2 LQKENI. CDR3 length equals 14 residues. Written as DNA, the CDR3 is TGTGCCAGCTCACCAGCTAACAAGGGGCTTGGCTACACCTTC. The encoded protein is CASSPANKGLGYTF. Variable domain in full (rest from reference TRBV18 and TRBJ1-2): NAGVMQNPRHLVRRRGQEARLRCSPMKGHSHVYWYRQLPEEGLKFMVYLQKENIIDESGMPKERFSAEFPKEGPSILRIQQVVRGDSAAYFCASSPANKGLGYTFGSGTRLTVV.

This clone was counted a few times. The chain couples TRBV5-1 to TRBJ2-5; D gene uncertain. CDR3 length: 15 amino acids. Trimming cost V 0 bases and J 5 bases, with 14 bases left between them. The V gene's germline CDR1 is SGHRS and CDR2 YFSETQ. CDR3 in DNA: TGCGCCAGCAGCTTGGGACGGGCGACCGGGGAGACCCAGTACTTC. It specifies CASSLGRATGETQYF.

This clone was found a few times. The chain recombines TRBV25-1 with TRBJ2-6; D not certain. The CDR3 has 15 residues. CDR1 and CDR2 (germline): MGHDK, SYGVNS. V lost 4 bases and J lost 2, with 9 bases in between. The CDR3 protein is CASSGAGPGANVLTF. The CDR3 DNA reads TGTGCCAGCAGTGGAGCTGGGCCTGGGGCCAACGTCCTGACTTTC.

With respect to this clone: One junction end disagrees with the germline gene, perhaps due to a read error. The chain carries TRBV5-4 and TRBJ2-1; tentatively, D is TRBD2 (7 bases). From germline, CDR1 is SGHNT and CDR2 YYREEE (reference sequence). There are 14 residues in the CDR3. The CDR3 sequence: CASRTGLGGDEQFF. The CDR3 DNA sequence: TGCGCCAGCAGGACTGGACTAGGGGGAGATGAGCAGTTCTTC.

CDR3 region: CASSRRAHRGTEAFF. CDR3 DNA: TGTGCCAGCAGCCGTCGGGCCCATAGGGGGACTGAAGCTTTCTTT. J is TRBJ1-1 and V is TRBV28, with D perhaps matching TRBD1 (6 bases). The CDR3 has 15 amino acids. CDR1 MDHEN and CDR2 SYDVKM come from the germline V gene. Between the trimmed V and J ends, which lost 6 bases and 5 bases, there was a span of 19 bases.

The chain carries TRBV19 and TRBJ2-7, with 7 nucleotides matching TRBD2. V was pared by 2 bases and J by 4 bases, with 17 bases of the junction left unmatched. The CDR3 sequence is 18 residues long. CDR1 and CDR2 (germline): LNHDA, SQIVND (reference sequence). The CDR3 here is CASSISHTMREGRYEQYF. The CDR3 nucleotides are TGTGCCAGTAGTATATCCCACACGATGAGGGAGGGCCGATACGAGCAGTACTTC.

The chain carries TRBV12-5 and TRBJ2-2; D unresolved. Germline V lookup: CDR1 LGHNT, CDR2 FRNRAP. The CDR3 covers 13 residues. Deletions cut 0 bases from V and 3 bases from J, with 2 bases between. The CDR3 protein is CASGLVDTGELFF. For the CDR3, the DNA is TGTGCTAGTGGTTTGGTAGACACCGGGGAGCTGTTTTTT.

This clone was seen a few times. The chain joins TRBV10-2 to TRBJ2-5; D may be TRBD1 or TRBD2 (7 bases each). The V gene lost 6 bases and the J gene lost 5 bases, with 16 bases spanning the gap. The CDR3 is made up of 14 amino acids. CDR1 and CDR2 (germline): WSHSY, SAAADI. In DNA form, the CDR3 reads TGCGCCAGCAGCATCAGGGAGGGGGCGGAGACCCAGTACTTC. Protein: CASSIREGAETQYF.

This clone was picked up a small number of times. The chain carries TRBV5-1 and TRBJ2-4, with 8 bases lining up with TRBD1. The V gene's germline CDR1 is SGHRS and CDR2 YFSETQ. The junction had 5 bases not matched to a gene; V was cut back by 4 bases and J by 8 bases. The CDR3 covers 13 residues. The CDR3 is CASSTDRADIQYF. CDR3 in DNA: TGCGCCAGCAGCACGGACAGGGCGGACATTCAGTACTTC.

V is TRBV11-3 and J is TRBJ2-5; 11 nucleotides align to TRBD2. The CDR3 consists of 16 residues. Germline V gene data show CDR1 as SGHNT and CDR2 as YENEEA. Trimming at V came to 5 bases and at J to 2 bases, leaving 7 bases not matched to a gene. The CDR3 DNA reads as TGTGCCAGCAGCCCCGGGACTAGCGGATCACAAGAGACCCAGTACTTC. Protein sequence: CASSPGTSGSQETQYF.

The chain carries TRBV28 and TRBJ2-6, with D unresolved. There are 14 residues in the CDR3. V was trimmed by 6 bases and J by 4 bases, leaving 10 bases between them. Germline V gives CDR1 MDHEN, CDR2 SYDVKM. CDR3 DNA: TGTGCCAGCAGCTCCCCCTTGGGGGCCAACGTCCTGACTTTC. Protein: CASSSPLGANVLTF.

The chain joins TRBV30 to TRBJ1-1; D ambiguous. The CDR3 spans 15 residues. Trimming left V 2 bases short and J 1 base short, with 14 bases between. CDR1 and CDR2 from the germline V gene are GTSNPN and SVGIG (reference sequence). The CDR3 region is CAWSRGIFPNTEAFF. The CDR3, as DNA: TGTGCCTGGAGTCGTGGGATTTTCCCGAACACTGAAGCTTTCTTT.

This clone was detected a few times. The CDR3 sequence is CASSPQGRQPLYF. The CDR3 region has the DNA TGTGCCAGCAGCCCCCAAGGGCGTCAACCCCTGTACTTC. This chain uses TRBV7-3 with TRBJ2-7; unclear D gene. CDR3 size: 13 residues. Germline V gene lookup returns CDR1 SGHTA and CDR2 FQGTGA. V was clipped by 5 bases and J by 12 bases, with 20 bases between them. The full variable domain, rest sourced from reference TRBV7-3 and TRBJ2-7, is GAGVSQTPSNKVTEKGKYVELRCDPISGHTALYWYRQSLGQGPEFLIYFQGTGAADDSGLPNDRFFAVRPEGSVSTLKIQRTERGDSAVYLCASSPQGRQPLYFGPGTRLTVT.

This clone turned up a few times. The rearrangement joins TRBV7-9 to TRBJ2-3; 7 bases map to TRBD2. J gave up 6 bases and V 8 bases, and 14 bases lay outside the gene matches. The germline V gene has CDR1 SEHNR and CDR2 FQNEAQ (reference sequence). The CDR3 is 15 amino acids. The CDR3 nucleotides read TGTGCCAGCGGCGCGAAGAGGGAGGGCGGGGATACGCAGTATTTT. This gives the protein CASGAKREGGDTQYF.

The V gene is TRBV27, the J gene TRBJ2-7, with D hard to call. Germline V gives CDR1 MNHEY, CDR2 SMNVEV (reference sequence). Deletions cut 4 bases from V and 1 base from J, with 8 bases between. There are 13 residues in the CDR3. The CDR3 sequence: CASSYQASYEQYF. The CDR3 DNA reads TGTGCCAGCAGTTATCAGGCATCCTACGAGCAGTACTTC.

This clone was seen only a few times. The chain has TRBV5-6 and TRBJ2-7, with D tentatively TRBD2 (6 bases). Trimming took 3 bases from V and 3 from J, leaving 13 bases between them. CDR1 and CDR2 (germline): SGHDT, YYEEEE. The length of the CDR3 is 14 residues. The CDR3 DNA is TGTGCCAGCAGCTGGAGGAGGGGAAGCTACGAGCAGTACTTC. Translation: CASSWRRGSYEQYF.

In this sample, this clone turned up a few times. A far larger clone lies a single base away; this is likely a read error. The CDR3 DNA follows: TGTGCCAGCAGTGAAGGAGCGGGGTGGGGACAGCCCTACGAGCAGTACGTC. Translated: CASSEGAGWGQPYEQYV. The rearrangement joins TRBV2 to TRBJ2-7; D is tentatively TRBD1 or TRBD2 (7 bases each). CDR1 is SNHLY and CDR2 is FYNNEI in the germline V gene. CDR3 length: 17 residues. Trimming removed 1 base at V and 2 bases at J, with 18 bases between.

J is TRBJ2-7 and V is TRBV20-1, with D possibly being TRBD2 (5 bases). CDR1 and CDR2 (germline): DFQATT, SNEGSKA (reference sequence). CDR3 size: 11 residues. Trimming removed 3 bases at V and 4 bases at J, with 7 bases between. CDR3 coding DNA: TGCAGTGCTAGTCCGGGATACGAGCAGTACGTC. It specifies CSASPGYEQYV.

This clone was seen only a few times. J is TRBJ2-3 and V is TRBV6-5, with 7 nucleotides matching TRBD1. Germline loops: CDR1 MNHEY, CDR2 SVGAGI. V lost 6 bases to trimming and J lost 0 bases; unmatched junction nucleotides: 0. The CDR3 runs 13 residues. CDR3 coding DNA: TGTGCCAGCAGGGACAGGAGCACAGATACGCAGTATTTT. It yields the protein CASRDRSTDTQYF.

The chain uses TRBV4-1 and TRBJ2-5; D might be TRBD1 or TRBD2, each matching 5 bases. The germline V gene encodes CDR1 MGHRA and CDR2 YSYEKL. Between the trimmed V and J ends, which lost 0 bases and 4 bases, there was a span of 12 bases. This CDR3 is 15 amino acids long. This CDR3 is CASSQDMGRRETQYF. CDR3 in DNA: TGCGCCAGCAGCCAAGATATGGGACGCCGAGAGACCCAGTACTTC.

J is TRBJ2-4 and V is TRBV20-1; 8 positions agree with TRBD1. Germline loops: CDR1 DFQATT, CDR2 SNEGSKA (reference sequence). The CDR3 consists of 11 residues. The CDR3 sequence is CSMTGVNIQYF. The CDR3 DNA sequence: TGCAGCATGACAGGGGTGAACATTCAGTACTTC.

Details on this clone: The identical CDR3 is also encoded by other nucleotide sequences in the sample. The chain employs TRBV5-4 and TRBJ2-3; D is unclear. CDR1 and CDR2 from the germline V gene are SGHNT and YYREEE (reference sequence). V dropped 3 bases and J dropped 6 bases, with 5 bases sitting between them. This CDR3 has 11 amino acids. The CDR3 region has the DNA TGTGCCAGCAGCTCGAGGGATACGCAGTATTTT. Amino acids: CASSSRDTQYF.

This CDR3 reads CASSPVPGSNYGYTF. In nucleotides, the CDR3 is TGTGCCAGCTCACCGGTTCCGGGATCTAACTATGGCTACACCTTC. The chain carries TRBV18 and TRBJ1-2; D ambiguous. V lost 3 bases, J lost 0 bases, and 11 bases lay in between. Per the germline V gene, CDR1 is KGHSH and CDR2 is LQKENI. The CDR3 extends over 15 amino acids. Drawing the rest from reference TRBV18 and TRBJ1-2, the complete variable domain is NAGVMQNPRHLVRRRGQEARLRCSPMKGHSHVYWYRQLPEEGLKFMVYLQKENIIDESGMPKERFSAEFPKEGPSILRIQQVVRGDSAAYFCASSPVPGSNYGYTFGSGTRLTVV.

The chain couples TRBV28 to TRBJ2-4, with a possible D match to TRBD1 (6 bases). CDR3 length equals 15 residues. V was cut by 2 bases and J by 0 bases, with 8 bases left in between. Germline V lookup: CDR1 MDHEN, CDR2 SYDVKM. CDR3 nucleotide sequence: TGTGCCAGCAGTTTACAGGGGATAGCCAAAAACATTCAGTACTTC. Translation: CASSLQGIAKNIQYF.